These 5 T cell receptor beta chains were all obtained from the same sample, sequenced in a study of T cell responses to AZD1222 COVID-19 vaccine. Some clones are missing from TCRdb's copy, which holds only in-frame ones; the method was immunoSEQ multiplex PCR. The sample holds about 60,000 clones, approximately 85% seen once. The source material was peripheral blood, sampled on day 0 of MenACWY control vaccination. Every receptor here comes from an adult in good health.

This chain uses TRBV5-1 with TRBJ2-1; D tentatively fits TRBD1 or TRBD2 (5 bases each). This CDR3 has 14 residues. Germline V gives CDR1 SGHRS, CDR2 YFSETQ. Trimming shortened V by 4 bases and J by 7 bases, and 15 bases separated the two germline ends. As DNA, the CDR3 is TGCGCCAGCAGCAACCAGGGCCCGGGGAATGAGCAGTTCTTC. The encoded protein is CASSNQGPGNEQFF.

V and J are TRBV7-9 and TRBJ2-5; TRBD2 matches 8 bases. Germline-derived CDR1 and CDR2 are SEHNR and FQNEAQ (reference sequence). Trimming took 1 base from V and 0 from J; bases not matched to a gene: 4. The length of the CDR3 is 16 residues. This chain's CDR3 is CASSLGTSRDQETQYF. CDR3 sequence (DNA): TGTGCCAGCAGCTTAGGGACTAGCAGAGACCAAGAGACCCAGTACTTC.

The chain carries TRBV15 and TRBJ1-1; tentative D call: TRBD1 (6 bases). The germline V gene has CDR1 LNHNV and CDR2 YYDKDF (reference sequence). The CDR3 contains 14 residues. V lost 3 bases, J lost 4 bases, and 12 bases lay in between. The CDR3 is CATSRDSRLTEAFF. The CDR3 DNA reads as TGTGCCACCAGCAGGGACAGTAGGCTCACTGAAGCTTTCTTT. The full variable domain, rest sourced from reference TRBV15 and TRBJ1-1, is DAMVIQNPRYQVTQFGKPVTLSCSQTLNHNVMYWYQQKSSQAPKLLFHYYDKDFNNEADTPDNFQSRRPNTSFCFLDIRSPGLGDTAMYLCATSRDSRLTEAFFGQGTRLTVV.

The rearrangement uses TRBV11-2 and TRBJ2-7; unclear D gene. The CDR3 consists of 14 residues. Germline V gives CDR1 SGHAT, CDR2 FQNNGV. Trimming stripped 5 bases from V and 0 bases from J, with 11 bases between. CDR3 nucleotides: TGTGCCAGCAGCCCCCGACACCTCTCCTACGAGCAGTACTTC. It yields the protein CASSPRHLSYEQYF.

V usage is TRBV9 and J usage is TRBJ2-1, with 11 bases aligning to TRBD2. Germline CDR1 SGDLS, CDR2 YYNGEE. CDR3 length equals 17 residues. The V and J ends lost 4 bases and 0 bases, in that order; junction bases with no gene match: 6. CDR3 residues: CASSTGLAGSSYNEQFF. CDR3 DNA: TGTGCCAGCAGCACCGGACTAGCGGGTAGCTCCTACAATGAGCAGTTCTTC.